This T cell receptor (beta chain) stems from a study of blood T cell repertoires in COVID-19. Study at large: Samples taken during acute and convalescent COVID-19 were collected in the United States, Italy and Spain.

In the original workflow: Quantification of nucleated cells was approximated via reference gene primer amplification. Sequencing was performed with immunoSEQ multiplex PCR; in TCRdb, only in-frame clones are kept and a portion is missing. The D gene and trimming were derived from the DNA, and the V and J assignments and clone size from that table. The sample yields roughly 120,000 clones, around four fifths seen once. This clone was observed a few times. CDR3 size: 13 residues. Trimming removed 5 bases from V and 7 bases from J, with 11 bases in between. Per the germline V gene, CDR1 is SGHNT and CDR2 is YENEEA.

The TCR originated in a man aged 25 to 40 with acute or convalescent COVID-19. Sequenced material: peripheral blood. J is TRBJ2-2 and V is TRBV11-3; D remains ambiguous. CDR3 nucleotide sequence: TGTGCCAGCAGCACTTTGAGAGGCGGGGAGCTGTTTTTT. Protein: CASSTLRGGELFF.